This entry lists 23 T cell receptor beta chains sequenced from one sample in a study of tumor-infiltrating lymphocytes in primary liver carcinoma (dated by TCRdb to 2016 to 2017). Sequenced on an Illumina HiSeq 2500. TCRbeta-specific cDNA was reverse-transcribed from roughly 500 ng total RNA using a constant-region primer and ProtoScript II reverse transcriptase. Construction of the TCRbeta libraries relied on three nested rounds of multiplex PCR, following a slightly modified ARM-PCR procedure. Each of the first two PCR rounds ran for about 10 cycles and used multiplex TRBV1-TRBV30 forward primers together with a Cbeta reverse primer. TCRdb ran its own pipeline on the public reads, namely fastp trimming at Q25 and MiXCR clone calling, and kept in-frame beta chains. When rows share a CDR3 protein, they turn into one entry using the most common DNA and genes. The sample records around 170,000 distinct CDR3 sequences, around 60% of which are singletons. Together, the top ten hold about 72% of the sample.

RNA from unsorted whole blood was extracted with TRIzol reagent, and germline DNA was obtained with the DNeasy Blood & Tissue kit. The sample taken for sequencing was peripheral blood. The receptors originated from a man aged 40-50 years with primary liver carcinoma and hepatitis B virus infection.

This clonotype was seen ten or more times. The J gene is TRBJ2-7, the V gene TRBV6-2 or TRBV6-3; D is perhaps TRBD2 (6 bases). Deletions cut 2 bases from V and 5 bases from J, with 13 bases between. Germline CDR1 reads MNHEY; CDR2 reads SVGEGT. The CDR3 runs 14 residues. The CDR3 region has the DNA TGTGCCAGCAGTTACGTGGGAGGAATCCACGAGCAGTACTTC. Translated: CASSYVGGIHEQYF.

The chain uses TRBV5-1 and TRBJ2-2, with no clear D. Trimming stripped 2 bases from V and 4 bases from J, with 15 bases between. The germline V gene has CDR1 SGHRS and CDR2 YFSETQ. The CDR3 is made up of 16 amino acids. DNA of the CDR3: TGCGCCAGCAGCTTTTCCAGCGTCGCGAGCACCGGGGAGCTGTTTTTT. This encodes CASSFSSVASTGELFF.

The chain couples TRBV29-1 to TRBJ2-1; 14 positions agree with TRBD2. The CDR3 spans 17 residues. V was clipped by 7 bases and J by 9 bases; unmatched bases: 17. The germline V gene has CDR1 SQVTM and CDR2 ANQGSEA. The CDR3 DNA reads TGCAGCGCTTGGGGGGTTGACGGGACTAGCGGGAGCGGTGAGCAGTTCTTC. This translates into CSAWGVDGTSGSGEQFF.

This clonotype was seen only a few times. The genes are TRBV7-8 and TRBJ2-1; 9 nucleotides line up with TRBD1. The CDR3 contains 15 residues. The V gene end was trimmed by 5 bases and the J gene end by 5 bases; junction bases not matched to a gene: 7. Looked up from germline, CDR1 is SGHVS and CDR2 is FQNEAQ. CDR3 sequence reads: CASSPQGAGDNEQFF. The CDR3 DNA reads TGTGCCAGCAGCCCACAGGGGGCGGGGGACAATGAGCAGTTCTTC.

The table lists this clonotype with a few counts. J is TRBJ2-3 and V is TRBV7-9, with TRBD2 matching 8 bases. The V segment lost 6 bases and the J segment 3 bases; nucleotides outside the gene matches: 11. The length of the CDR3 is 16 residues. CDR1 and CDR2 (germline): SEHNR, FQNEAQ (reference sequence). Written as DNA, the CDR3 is TGTGCCAGCAGGCCGTATTTGGCGGGAGGAACAGATACGCAGTATTTT. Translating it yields CASRPYLAGGTDTQYF.

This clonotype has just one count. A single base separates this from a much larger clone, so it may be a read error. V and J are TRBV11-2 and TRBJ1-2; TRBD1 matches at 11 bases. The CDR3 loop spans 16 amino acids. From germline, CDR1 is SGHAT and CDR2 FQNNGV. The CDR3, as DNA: TGTGCCAGCAGCCTTCTAGGACAGGGGGCCTCCTATGGCTTCACCTTC. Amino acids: CASSLLGQGASYGFTF.

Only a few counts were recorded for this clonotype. CDR3 region: CAISGGEETQYF. Written as DNA, the CDR3 is TGTGCCATCAGTGGGGGTGAGGAGACCCAGTACTTC. The rearrangement uses TRBV10-3 and TRBJ2-5; no firm D call. V gave up 4 bases and J gave up 5 bases, with 8 bases separating them. Germline-derived CDR1 and CDR2 are ENHRY and SYGVKD. CDR3 length equals 12 residues.

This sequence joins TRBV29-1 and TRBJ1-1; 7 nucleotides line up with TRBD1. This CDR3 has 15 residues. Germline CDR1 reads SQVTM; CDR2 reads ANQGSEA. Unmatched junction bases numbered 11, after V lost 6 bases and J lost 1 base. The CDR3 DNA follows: TGCAGCGTCCCAGACGCGACAGGGTGGAACACTGAAGCTTTCTTT. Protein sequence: CSVPDATGWNTEAFF.

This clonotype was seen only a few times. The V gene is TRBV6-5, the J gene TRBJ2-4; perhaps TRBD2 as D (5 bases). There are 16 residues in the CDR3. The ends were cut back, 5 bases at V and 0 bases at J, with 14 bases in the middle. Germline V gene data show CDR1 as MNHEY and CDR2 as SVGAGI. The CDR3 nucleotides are TGTGCCAGCAGTCAAGGACTCTTCTTAGCCAAAAACATTCAGTACTTC. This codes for CASSQGLFLAKNIQYF.

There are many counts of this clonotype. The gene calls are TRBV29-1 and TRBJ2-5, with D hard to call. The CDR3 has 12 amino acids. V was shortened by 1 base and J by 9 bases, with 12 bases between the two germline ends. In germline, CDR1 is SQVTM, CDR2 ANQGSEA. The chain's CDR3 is CSVEVRTEAQYF. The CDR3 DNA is TGCAGCGTTGAAGTACGGACGGAAGCCCAGTACTTC.

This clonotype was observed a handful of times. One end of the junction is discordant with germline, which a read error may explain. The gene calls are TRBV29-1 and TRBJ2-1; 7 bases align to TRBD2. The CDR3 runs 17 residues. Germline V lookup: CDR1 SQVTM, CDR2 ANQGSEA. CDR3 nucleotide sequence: TGCAGCGTGGAAGACAGACTAGCAGTATGGGGTAACAATGAGCAGTTCTTC. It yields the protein CSVEDRLAVWGNNEQFF.

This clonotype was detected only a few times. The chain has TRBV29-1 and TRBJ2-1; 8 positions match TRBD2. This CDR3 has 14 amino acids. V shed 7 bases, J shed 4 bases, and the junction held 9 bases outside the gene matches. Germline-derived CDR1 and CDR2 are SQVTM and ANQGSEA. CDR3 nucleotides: TGCAGCGCCCGGGAGGGTGTCCTTTACAATGAGCAGTTCTTC. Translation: CSAREGVLYNEQFF.

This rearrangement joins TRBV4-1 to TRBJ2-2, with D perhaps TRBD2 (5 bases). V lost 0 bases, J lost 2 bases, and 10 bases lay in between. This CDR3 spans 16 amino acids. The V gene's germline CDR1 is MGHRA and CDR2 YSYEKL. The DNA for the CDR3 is TGCGCCAGCAGCCAAGAGGTACCGGGAAACACCGGGGAGCTGTTTTTT. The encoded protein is CASSQEVPGNTGELFF.

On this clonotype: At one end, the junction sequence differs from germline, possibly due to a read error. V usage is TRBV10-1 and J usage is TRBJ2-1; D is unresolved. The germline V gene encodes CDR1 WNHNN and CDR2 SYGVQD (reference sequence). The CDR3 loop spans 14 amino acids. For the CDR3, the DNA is TGCGTCAGCAGTGAGTCGAGTATAGGCCTCCCTCAGTTCTTC. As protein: CVSSESSIGLPQFF.

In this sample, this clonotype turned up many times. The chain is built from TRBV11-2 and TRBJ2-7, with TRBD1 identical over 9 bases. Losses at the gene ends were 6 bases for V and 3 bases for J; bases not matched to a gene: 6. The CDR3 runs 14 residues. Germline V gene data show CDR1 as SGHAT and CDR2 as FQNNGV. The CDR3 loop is CASRPTGGYYEQYF. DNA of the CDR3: TGTGCCAGCAGACCTACAGGGGGCTACTACGAGCAGTACTTC.

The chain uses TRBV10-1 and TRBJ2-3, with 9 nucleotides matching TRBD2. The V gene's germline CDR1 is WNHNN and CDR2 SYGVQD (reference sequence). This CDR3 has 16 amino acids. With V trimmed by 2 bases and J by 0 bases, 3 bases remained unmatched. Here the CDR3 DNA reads TGCGCCAGCAGTGAGCTAGCGGGGTTAAGCACAGATACGCAGTATTTT. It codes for CASSELAGLSTDTQYF.

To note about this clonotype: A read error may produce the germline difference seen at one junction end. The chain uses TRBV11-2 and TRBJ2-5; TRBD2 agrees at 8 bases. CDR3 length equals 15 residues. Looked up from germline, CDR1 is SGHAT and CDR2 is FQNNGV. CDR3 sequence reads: CTSRLGVGAGETQYF. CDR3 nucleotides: TGTACCAGCAGACTCGGCGTGGGAGCGGGGGAGACCCAATACTTC.

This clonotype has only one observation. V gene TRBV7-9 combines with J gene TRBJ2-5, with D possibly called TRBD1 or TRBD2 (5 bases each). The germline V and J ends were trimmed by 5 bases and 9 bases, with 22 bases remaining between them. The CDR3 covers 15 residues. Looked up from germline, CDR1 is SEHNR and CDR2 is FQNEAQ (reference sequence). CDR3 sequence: CASSPAGGRQGSQYF. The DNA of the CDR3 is TGTGCCAGCAGCCCCGCTGGGGGTCGCCAAGGGTCCCAGTACTTC.

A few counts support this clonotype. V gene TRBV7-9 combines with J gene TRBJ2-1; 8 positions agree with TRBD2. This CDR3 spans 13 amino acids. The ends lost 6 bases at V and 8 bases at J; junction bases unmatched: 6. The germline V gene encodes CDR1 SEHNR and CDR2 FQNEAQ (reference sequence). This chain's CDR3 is CASRAGGGYEQFF. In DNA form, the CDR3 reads TGTGCCAGCAGGGCGGGAGGCGGATATGAGCAGTTCTTC.

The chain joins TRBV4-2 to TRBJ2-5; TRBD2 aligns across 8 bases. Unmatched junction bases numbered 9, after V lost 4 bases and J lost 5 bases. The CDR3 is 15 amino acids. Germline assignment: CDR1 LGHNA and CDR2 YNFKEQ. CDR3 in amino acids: CASSRGAGVAETQYF. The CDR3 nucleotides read TGTGCCAGCAGCCGGGGAGCGGGAGTAGCGGAGACCCAGTACTTC.

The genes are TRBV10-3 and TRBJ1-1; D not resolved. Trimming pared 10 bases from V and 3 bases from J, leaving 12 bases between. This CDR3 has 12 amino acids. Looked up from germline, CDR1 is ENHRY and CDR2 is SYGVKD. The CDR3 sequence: CATLDGYTEAFF. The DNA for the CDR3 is TGTGCCACACTGGACGGATACACTGAAGCTTTCTTT.

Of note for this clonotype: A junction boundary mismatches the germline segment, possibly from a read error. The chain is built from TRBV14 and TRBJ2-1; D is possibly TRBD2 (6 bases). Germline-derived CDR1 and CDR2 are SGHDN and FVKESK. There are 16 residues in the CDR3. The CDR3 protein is CASSRQVLPGGPDQLF. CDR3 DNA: TGTGCCAGCAGCCGCCAGGTCCTCCCCGGGGGTCCGGACCAGCTCTTC.

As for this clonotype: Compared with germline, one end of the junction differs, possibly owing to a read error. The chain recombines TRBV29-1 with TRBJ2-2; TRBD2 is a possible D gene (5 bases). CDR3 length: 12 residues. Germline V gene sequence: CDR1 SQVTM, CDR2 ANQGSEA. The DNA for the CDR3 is TGCAGCGTTCTTGGGAACACCGGGGAGTTGTTTTTT. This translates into CSVLGNTGELFF.